This T cell receptor beta chain was identified during a study of T cells in Graves' hyperthyroidism and ophthalmopathy. The study, taken as a whole, reports: The model identified upcoming ophthalmopathy a median about 6.5 months ahead of onset.

TCR beta CDR3 sequences were amplified from RNA transcripts. During a first-round RT-PCR of the TCR CDR3, the HTBI primer set was used. TCRdb reprocessed the multiplex PCR reads via MiXCR and lists one record per CDR3 protein. The sample carries fewer than 350,000 distinct CDR3 sequences, 10% to 15% recorded once. The CDR3 covers 13 residues. The germline gives CDR1 ENHRY, CDR2 SYGVKD. Details on this clonotype: Its antigen is undetermined. This may be a read error, as it is one base from a much larger clone.

Every diagnosis used clinical symptoms, serum thyroxine and TRAb, thyroid ultrasound and orbital computed tomography. This chain connects TRBV10-3 to TRBJ2-7, with D uncertain. Sequencing input: blood. This receptor was obtained from a woman between 25 and 40 years old with Graves' hyperthyroidism that later progressed to Graves' ophthalmopathy. CDR3: CVISDTETYEQYF. In nucleotides, the CDR3 is TGTGTCATCAGTGACACGGAAACCTACGAGCAGTACTTC.